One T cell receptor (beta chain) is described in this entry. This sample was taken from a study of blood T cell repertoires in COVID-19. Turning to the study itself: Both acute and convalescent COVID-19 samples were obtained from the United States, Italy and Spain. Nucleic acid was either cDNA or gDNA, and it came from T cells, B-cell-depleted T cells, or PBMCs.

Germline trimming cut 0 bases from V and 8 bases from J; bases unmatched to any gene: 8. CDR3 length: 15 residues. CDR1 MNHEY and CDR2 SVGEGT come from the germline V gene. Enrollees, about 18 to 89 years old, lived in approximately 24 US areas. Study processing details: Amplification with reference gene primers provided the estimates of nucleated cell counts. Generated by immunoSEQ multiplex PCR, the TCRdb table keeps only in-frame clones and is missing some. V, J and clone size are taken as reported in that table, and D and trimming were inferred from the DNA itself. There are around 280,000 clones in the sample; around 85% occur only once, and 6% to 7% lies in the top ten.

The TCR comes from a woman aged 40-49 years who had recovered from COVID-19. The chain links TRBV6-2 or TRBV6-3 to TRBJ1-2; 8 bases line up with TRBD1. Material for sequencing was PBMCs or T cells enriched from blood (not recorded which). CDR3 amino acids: CASSYSGQAGGGYTF. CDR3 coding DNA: TGTGCCAGCAGTTACTCGGGACAGGCCGGGGGCGGCTACACCTTC.